This T cell receptor (beta chain) was identified in a study of blood T cell repertoires in COVID-19. TCRdb's table, derived via immunoSEQ multiplex PCR, lists solely in-frame clones and lacks some. The data hold about 64,000 clones, with approximately 85% observed a single time. The CDR3 is 11 residues long. Germline V gives CDR1 SGHRS, CDR2 YFSETQ. Trimming at V came to 3 bases and at J to 12 bases, leaving 4 bases not matched to a gene. This clonotype was sampled from a human donor in a cohort sampled during active COVID-19. Sample: peripheral blood. The rearrangement uses TRBV5-1 and TRBJ2-7, with 9 bases lining up with TRBD1. The CDR3 sequence is CASSSGQGLYF. The CDR3, as DNA: TGCGCCAGCAGCTCCGGACAGGGGTTGTACTTC.